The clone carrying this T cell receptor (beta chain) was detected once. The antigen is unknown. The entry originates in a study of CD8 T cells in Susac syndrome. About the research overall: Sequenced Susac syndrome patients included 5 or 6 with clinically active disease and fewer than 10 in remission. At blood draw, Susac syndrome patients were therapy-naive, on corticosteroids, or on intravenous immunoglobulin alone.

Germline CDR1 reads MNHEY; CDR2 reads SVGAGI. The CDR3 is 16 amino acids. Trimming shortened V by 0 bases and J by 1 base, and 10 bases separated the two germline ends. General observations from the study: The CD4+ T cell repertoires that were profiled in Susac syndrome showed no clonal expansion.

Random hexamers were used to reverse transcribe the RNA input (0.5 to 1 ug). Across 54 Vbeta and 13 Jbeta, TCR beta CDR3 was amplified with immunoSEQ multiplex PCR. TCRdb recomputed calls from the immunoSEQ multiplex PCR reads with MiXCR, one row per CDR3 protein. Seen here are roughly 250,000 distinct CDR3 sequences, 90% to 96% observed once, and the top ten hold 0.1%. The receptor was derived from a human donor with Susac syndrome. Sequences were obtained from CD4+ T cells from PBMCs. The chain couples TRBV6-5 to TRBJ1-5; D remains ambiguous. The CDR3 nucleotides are TGTGCCAGCAGTTACTCGTGGCAGGTGAGCAATCAGCCCCAGCATTTT. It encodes CASSYSWQVSNQPQHF.